This is a list of T cell receptor beta chains from one sample in a study of blood T cells in healthy people across ages. Each CDR3 protein is one row after TCRdb ran MiXCR on the 5' RACE reads. The sample has over 1,200,000 distinct CDR3 sequences; approximately 59% are singletons. The specimen sequenced was blood. The receptors derive from a man aged 18 to 29 in good health. CDR3s include the opening cysteine and the closing phenylalanine or tryptophan. The D gene is left open where the match is weak. Not every row has a clone size; where given, it reads once, few, many or a size class.

TRBV6-5	TRBJ1-4	TRBD1	NA	TGTGCCAGCGCAACACGGGACAGTAATGAAAAACTGTTTTTT	CASATRDSNEKLFF
TRBV10-3	TRBJ2-7	NA	few	TGTGCCATCAGTGAGTCGGGACATTACTACGAGCAGTACTTC	CAISESGHYYEQYF
TRBV29-1	TRBJ2-5	NA	NA	TGCAGCGTTGAAGGTGGAGTCGGGCAGTACTTC	CSVEGGVGQYF
TRBV27	TRBJ2-7	NA	NA	TGTGCCAGCAGTTTATTCGCAGGGTCAGGGTCACGCCTCGAGCAGTACTTC	CASSLFAGSGSRLEQYF
TRBV28	TRBJ2-7	TRBD2	NA	TGTGCCAGCTGTTACGGGGGGAAGGGGTACGAGCAGTACTTC	CASCYGGKGYEQYF
TRBV4-1	TRBJ2-7	TRBD2	few	TGCGCCAGCAGCTCCCCCGGACTAGCGGGATTCCACGAGCAGTACTTC	CASSSPGLAGFHEQYF
TRBV25-1	TRBJ1-5	NA	NA	TGTGCCAGCAGTGAACCGGGAAGGGGCAATCAGCCCCAGCATTTT	CASSEPGRGNQPQHF
TRBV20-1	TRBJ2-3	TRBD2	NA	TGCAGTTCACCGGGACTAGCGGGGCCCACAGATACGCAGTATTTT	CSSPGLAGPTDTQYF
TRBV14	TRBJ1-4	NA	NA	TGTGCCAGCAGCCAAAACTATAATGAAAAACTGTTTTTT	CASSQNYNEKLFF
TRBV2	TRBJ2-5	NA	once	TGTGCCAGCAGCGCTTCCCTTTACCAGGGGAGGGATTTAGAGACCCAGTACTTC	CASSASLYQGRDLETQYF
TRBV20-1	TRBJ1-6	TRBD1	few	TGCAGTGCTAGAACTCGGACAGGGAACCCCCTCCACTTT	CSARTRTGNPLHF